These 28 T cell receptor beta chains were all obtained from the same sample, sequenced in a study of CD8+ T cells in alopecia areata. TCR sequencing used cDNA made by reverse transcription of extracted RNA. Sequencing used immunoSEQ multiplex PCR; TCRdb keeps in-frame clones, though not all of them. The sample yields 95,000 to 100,000 clones, about 58% seen once. As to treatment: oral pan-JAK inhibitor, 5-10 mg twice daily. Sample: CD8+ T cells sorted from blood, taken at week 4, from a patient treated with tofacitinib. These receptors all stem from a human donor with alopecia areata.

J is TRBJ2-1 and V is TRBV7-9; D not certain. V lost 2 bases and J 7 bases, leaving 9 bases between the germline ends. CDR3 length: 13 amino acids. Germline CDR1 reads SEHNR; CDR2 reads FQNEAQ (reference sequence). CDR3 region: CASSLFHQNEQFF. The CDR3 coding sequence is TGTGCCAGCAGCTTATTTCACCAAAATGAGCAGTTCTTC.

There are a few counts of this clone. The V and J genes are TRBV19 and TRBJ2-1, with D maybe TRBD2 (6 bases). The germline V gene has CDR1 LNHDA and CDR2 SQIVND (reference sequence). The CDR3 runs 13 residues. Trimming took off 5 bases at V and 5 bases at J, with 10 bases between the two ends. The CDR3 nucleotides are TGTGCCAGTAGTCAGGGACTTGACAATGAGCAGTTCTTC. Translated, it gives CASSQGLDNEQFF.

The CDR3 reads CSVDYGDAYEQYF. The CDR3 DNA is TGCAGCGTTGATTACGGGGATGCCTACGAGCAGTACTTC. V is TRBV29-1 and J is TRBJ2-7; weak D call: TRBD2 (5 bases). In germline, CDR1 is SQVTM, CDR2 ANQGSEA. V gave up 3 bases and J gave up 2 bases, with 11 bases separating them. The CDR3 is 13 amino acids.

The chain uses TRBV9 and TRBJ2-1, with D tentatively TRBD1 (6 bases). The CDR3 totals 16 residues. Trimming stripped 0 bases from V and 0 bases from J, with 10 bases between. Germline V CDR1 and CDR2: SGDLS, YYNGEE. CDR3 region: CASSVDWDTSYNEQFF. CDR3 DNA: TGTGCCAGCAGCGTAGACTGGGACACCTCCTACAATGAGCAGTTCTTC.

The chain recombines TRBV5-6 with TRBJ2-2, with D uncertain. Germline CDR1 reads SGHDT; CDR2 reads YYEEEE. V gave up 1 base and J gave up 4 bases, with 5 bases separating them. This CDR3 comprises 13 residues. CDR3 bases: TGTGCCAGCAGCTTGATGGGCACCGGGGAGCTGTTTTTT. Translating gives CASSLMGTGELFF.

The rearrangement links TRBV25-1 to TRBJ1-6, with D possibly being TRBD1 (5 bases). CDR1 is MGHDK and CDR2 is SYGVNS in the germline V gene. The CDR3 runs to 16 residues. Between the trimmed V and J ends, which lost 3 bases and 10 bases, there was a span of 19 bases. The CDR3 loop is CASSDGMRQYQSPLHF. The CDR3 region has the DNA TGTGCCAGCAGTGATGGTATGAGACAGTATCAATCACCCCTCCACTTT.

The chain is built from TRBV30 and TRBJ2-5; TRBD1 matches at 10 bases. There are 15 residues in the CDR3. V dropped 2 bases and J dropped 5; count of bases not matched to a gene: 8. Germline CDR1 GTSNPN, CDR2 SVGIG (reference sequence). CDR3: CAWSPGQGRWETQYF. The CDR3 DNA sequence: TGTGCCTGGAGTCCGGGACAGGGGCGTTGGGAGACCCAGTACTTC.

The V gene is TRBV4-1, the J gene TRBJ1-2; D is perhaps TRBD1 (6 bases). The length of the CDR3 is 14 residues. V was cut by 1 base and J by 6 bases, with 12 bases left in between. The germline V gene has CDR1 MGHRA and CDR2 YSYEKL. The CDR3: CASSQATGADGYTF. The DNA of the CDR3 is TGCGCCAGCAGCCAAGCAACGGGGGCGGATGGCTACACCTTC.

The chain employs TRBV30 and TRBJ1-1, with D possibly matching TRBD1 (6 bases). The ends were cut back, 0 bases at V and 4 bases at J, with 15 bases in the middle. Germline CDR1 and CDR2: GTSNPN and SVGIG (reference sequence). The CDR3 runs 15 residues. DNA of the CDR3: TGTGCCTGGAGTGTACCGTGGGGGCGCGGCACTGAAGCTTTCTTT. Encoded protein: CAWSVPWGRGTEAFF.

V and J are TRBV10-3 and TRBJ2-5; 14 positions agree with TRBD2. V lost 3 bases, J lost 5 bases, and 11 bases stayed unmatched. Germline lookup yields CDR1 ENHRY and CDR2 SYGVKD. The CDR3 is made up of 18 amino acids. The CDR3 protein is CAISDPGLAGEGTETQYF. The CDR3 coding sequence is TGTGCCATCAGTGACCCGGGACTAGCGGGAGAGGGAACGGAGACCCAGTACTTC.

By sample fraction, this clone is large. This chain joins TRBV28 and TRBJ2-1; 10 nucleotides align to TRBD2. The CDR3 is 14 residues long. J was trimmed by 10 bases and V by 6 bases; bases with no gene match: 9. Germline-derived CDR1 and CDR2 are MDHEN and SYDVKM. The CDR3 spells CASSLGLALQEQFF. The CDR3 region has the DNA TGTGCCAGCAGCCTGGGACTAGCGCTGCAGGAGCAGTTCTTC.

The J gene is TRBJ2-1, the V gene TRBV5-8, with D unclear. This CDR3 is 14 amino acids long. Germline loops: CDR1 SGHTS, CDR2 YDEGEE. Trimming took off 1 base at V and 8 bases at J, with 13 bases between the two ends. This CDR3 reads CASSLSPNVDEQFF. The CDR3 nucleotides read TGTGCCAGCAGCTTGAGTCCAAACGTCGATGAGCAGTTCTTC.

This clone has only one observation. The rearrangement joins TRBV15 to TRBJ2-1; D call uncertain. The V end lost 4 bases, the J end lost 0 bases, and 10 bases lay between the germline ends. This CDR3 is 15 amino acids long. Germline V gene sequence: CDR1 LNHNV, CDR2 YYDKDF (reference sequence). CDR3: CATSTATDSYNEQFF. In DNA form, the CDR3 reads TGTGCCACCAGCACCGCGACTGACTCCTACAATGAGCAGTTCTTC. Filled out from reference TRBV15 and TRBJ2-1, the complete variable domain reads DAMVIQNPRYQVTQFGKPVTLSCSQTLNHNVMYWYQQKSSQAPKLLFHYYDKDFNNEADTPDNFQSRRPNTSFCFLDIRSPGLGDTAMYLCATSTATDSYNEQFFGPGTRLTVL.

The chain has TRBV7-9 and TRBJ2-5; 7 bases are shared with TRBD1. V shed 5 bases, J shed 5 bases, and the junction held 11 bases outside the gene matches. The CDR3 contains 15 residues. Germline-derived CDR1 and CDR2 are SEHNR and FQNEAQ (reference sequence). The CDR3 nucleotides are TGTGCCAGCAGCGTCAGGGGGTACGGTCAGGAGACCCAGTACTTC. It translates to CASSVRGYGQETQYF.

This clone was seen a few times. The rearrangement joins TRBV5-1 to TRBJ2-1; D remains unclear. The V gene's germline CDR1 is SGHRS and CDR2 YFSETQ. V lost 5 bases to trimming and J lost 5 bases, with 29 bases between them. The CDR3 length is 19 residues. CDR3 DNA sequence: TGCGCCAGCAGACGACGGAAGTTCCGATTGTCGATCGTAGACAATGAGCAGTTCTTC. Amino acid sequence: CASRRRKFRLSIVDNEQFF.

The V and J genes are TRBV6-5 and TRBJ2-1; D is undetermined. V lost 2 bases and J lost 5, with 7 bases in between. Germline V gives CDR1 MNHEY, CDR2 SVGAGI. The CDR3 extends over 13 amino acids. The CDR3 DNA sequence: TGTGCCAGCAGTTACGGCCGAGACAATGAGCAGTTCTTC. This codes for CASSYGRDNEQFF.

The chain recombines TRBV27 with TRBJ2-1, with 11 bases lining up with TRBD2. V shed 5 bases and J 3 bases; nucleotides not matched to a gene: 3. The CDR3 has 15 residues. CDR1 and CDR2 (germline): MNHEY, SMNVEV (reference sequence). CDR3 sequence (DNA): TGTGCCAGCAGTCCTAGCGGGGGGATCTACAATGAGCAGTTCTTC. Translation: CASSPSGGIYNEQFF.

This rearrangement joins TRBV7-9 to TRBJ1-4; D is undetermined. The CDR3 consists of 14 residues. V dropped 5 bases and J dropped 7 bases, with 14 bases sitting between them. Germline values: CDR1 SEHNR, CDR2 FQNEAQ (reference sequence). The CDR3 here is CASSMSLEGEKLFF. CDR3 DNA sequence: TGTGCCAGCAGCATGTCTCTGGAGGGTGAAAAACTGTTTTTT. The variable domain in full, with the rest retrieved from reference TRBV7-9 and TRBJ1-4, is DTGVSQNPRHKITKRGQNVTFRCDPISEHNRLYWYRQTLGQGPEFLTYFQNEAQLEKSRLLSDRFSAERPKGSFSTLEIQRTEQGDSAMYLCASSMSLEGEKLFFGSGTQLSVL.

In its sample, this clone was seen a few times. The chain combines TRBV5-4 with TRBJ2-5; 7 nucleotides line up with TRBD2. CDR1 is SGHNT, CDR2 YYREEE, per germline (reference sequence). CDR3 length: 15 residues. The V gene end was trimmed by 4 bases and the J gene end by 0 bases; junction bases not matched to a gene: 6. CDR3 DNA: TGTGCCAGCAGCCAAATCGCGGGGGACCAAGAGACCCAGTACTTC. This encodes CASSQIAGDQETQYF.

The chain links TRBV27 to TRBJ1-1; possibly TRBD1 for D (6 bases). V shed 6 bases and J shed 3 bases, with 11 bases lying between them. CDR1 MNHEY and CDR2 SMNVEV come from the germline V gene (reference sequence). The CDR3 spans 13 residues. CDR3 sequence (DNA): TGTGCCAGCAGGTCGGACAGACACACTGAAGCTTTCTTT. It translates to CASRSDRHTEAFF.

The chain recombines TRBV27 with TRBJ2-3; TRBD2 matches at 8 bases. The CDR3 covers 16 residues. Germline V gene data show CDR1 as MNHEY and CDR2 as SMNVEV (reference sequence). Germline trimming cut 5 bases from V and 1 base from J; bases unmatched to any gene: 8. CDR3 in amino acids: CASSLIAGMGTDTQYF. The CDR3 DNA reads TGTGCCAGCAGTCTTATAGCGGGAATGGGCACAGATACGCAGTATTTT.

The V call is TRBV13, the J call TRBJ2-1, with 13 bases that match TRBD2. The CDR3 has 18 amino acids. Looked up from germline, CDR1 is PRHDT and CDR2 is FYEKMQ (reference sequence). V shed 6 bases and J 4 bases; nucleotides not matched to a gene: 12. The CDR3 nucleotides are TGTGCCAGCAGTTACCTGCCCGGACTAGCGGGAGAGTACAATGAGCAGTTCTTC. Amino acid sequence: CASSYLPGLAGEYNEQFF. The variable domain in full, completed from reference TRBV13 and TRBJ2-1, reads AAGVIQSPRHLIKEKRETATLKCYPIPRHDTVYWYQQGPGQDPQFLISFYEKMQSDKGSIPDRFSAQQFSDYHSELNMSSLELGDSALYFCASSYLPGLAGEYNEQFFGPGTRLTVL.

The chain recombines TRBV11-2 with TRBJ2-5, with a tentative D call TRBD1 (6 bases). This CDR3 comprises 17 residues. Germline V gives CDR1 SGHAT, CDR2 FQNNGV. Trimming removed 4 bases at V and 5 bases at J, with 23 bases between. CDR3 in DNA: TGTGCCAGCAGCTCCCCCTCGGGCTGGGGGCTGGGGGAGACCCAGTACTTC. Residues: CASSSPSGWGLGETQYF.

The V gene is TRBV2, the J gene TRBJ2-5; D possibly corresponds to TRBD2 (6 bases). Trimming cost V 11 bases and J 5 bases, with 21 bases left between them. Germline V gives CDR1 SNHLY, CDR2 FYNNEI. CDR3 length: 14 residues. The CDR3 protein is CAWRDGTEWETQYF. DNA of the CDR3: TGTGCCTGGAGGGACGGGACGGAGTGGGAGACCCAGTACTTC.

The table lists this clone with a few counts. The chain links TRBV4-3 to TRBJ2-5; no reliable D call. The CDR3 has 15 amino acids. Trimming cost V 0 bases and J 1 base, with 9 bases left between them. Per germline, CDR1 LGHNA and CDR2 YSLEER. The CDR3 nucleotides read TGCGCCAGCAGCCAAGATTACGTTAGCCAAGAGACCCAGTACTTC. Its protein is CASSQDYVSQETQYF.

This clone appeared a few times. The V gene is TRBV21-1, the J gene TRBJ2-3; whether TRBD1, the table's D call, matches the DNA was not checked. TRBV21-1 is a recognized pseudogene. The CDR3 is made up of 14 amino acids. CDR3 loop: CASSKESGRDTQYF. The CDR3 nucleotides read TGTGCCAGCAGCAAAGAGAGTGGCAGGGATACGCAGTATTTT.

This clone was found a few times. The genes are TRBV6-1 and TRBJ2-3, with D possibly being TRBD1 (5 bases). The germline CDR1 and CDR2 sequences are MNHNS and SASEGT. Trimming took 6 bases from V and 2 from J, leaving 15 bases between them. This CDR3 has 15 residues. The CDR3 sequence: CASRKGEGHTDTQYF. In DNA form, the CDR3 reads TGTGCCAGCAGGAAGGGTGAAGGACACACAGATACGCAGTATTTT.

This clone came up many times. This chain uses TRBV7-8 with TRBJ2-1; TRBD2 agrees at 7 bases. CDR1 is SGHVS and CDR2 is FQNEAQ in the germline V gene. The CDR3 is 15 residues long. The junction had 5 bases not matched to a gene; V was cut back by 6 bases and J by 0 bases. The CDR3 coding sequence is TGTGCCAGCAGGCTAGCGGAAAGCTCCTACAATGAGCAGTTCTTC. Translated: CASRLAESSYNEQFF.